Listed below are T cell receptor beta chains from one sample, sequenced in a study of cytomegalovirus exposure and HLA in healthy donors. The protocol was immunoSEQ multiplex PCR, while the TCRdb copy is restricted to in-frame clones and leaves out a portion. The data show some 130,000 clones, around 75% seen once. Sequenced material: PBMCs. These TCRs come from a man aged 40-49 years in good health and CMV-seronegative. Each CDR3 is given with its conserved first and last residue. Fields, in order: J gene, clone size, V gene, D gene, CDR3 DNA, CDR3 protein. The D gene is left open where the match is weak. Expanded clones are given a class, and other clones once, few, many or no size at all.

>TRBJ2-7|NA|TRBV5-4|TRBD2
TGTGCCAGCAGGAGGAGCGGGAGAGGTAGCTACGAGCAGTACTTC
CASRRSGRGSYEQYF
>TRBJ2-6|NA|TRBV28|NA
TGTGCCAGCAGTCCTCCGGGATCCGGGGCCAACGTCCTGACTTTC
CASSPPGSGANVLTF
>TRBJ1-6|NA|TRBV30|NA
TGTGCCTGGGCCCGAGATGATAATTCACCCCTCCACTTT
CAWARDDNSPLHF
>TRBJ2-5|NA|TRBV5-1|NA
TGCGCCAGCAGCTCGCAGGGGCGAAAAGAGACCCAGTACTTC
CASSSQGRKETQYF
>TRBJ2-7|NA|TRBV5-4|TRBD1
TGTGCCAGCAGCTCTGGACAGGGCATCTTGTACGAGCAGTACTTC
CASSSGQGILYEQYF
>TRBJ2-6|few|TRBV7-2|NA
TGTGCCAGCAGCTACCAACCCGGTCCTGGGGCCAACGTCCTGACTTTC
CASSYQPGPGANVLTF
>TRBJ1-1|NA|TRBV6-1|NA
TGTGCCAGCAGTGACTTAGACAGATACACTGAAGCTTTCTTT
CASSDLDRYTEAFF
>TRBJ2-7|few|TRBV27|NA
TGTGCCAGCAGTTTCGGGAGCGGATACGAGCAGTACTTC
CASSFGSGYEQYF
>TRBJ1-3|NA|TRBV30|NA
TGTGCCTGGATGAGACAGGCGGGAGACACCATATATTTT
CAWMRQAGDTIYF
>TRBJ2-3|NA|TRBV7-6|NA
TGTGCCAGCAGCTACTCTAGCACAGATACGCAGTATTTT
CASSYSSTDTQYF
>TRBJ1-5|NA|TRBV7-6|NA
TGTGCCAGCAGCTTAGTGTCCGGTAGCAATCAGCCCCAGCATTTT
CASSLVSGSNQPQHF
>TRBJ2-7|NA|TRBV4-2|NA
TGTGCCAGCAGCCACGCCTACGAGCAGTACTTC
CASSHAYEQYF
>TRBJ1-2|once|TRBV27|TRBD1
TGTGCCAGCAGTTTGACGGGACAGGGATTTCGCTACACCTTC
CASSLTGQGFRYTF
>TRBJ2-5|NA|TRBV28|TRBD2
TGTGCCAGCACCAGGACTAGCGGCTGGGAGACCCAGTACTTC
CASTRTSGWETQYF
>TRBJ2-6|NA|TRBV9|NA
TGTGCCAGCAGCGTAGGACAGGAGCATGTCCTGACTTTC
CASSVGQEHVLTF
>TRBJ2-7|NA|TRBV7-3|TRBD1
TGTGCCAGCAGCTTTTACAGGGGGAACGAGCAGTACTTC
CASSFYRGNEQYF
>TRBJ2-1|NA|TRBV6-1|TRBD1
TGTGCCAGCAGTGAAGGGTTAAGGGGGCATGAGCAGTTCTTC
CASSEGLRGHEQFF
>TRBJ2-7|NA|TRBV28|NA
TGTGCCAGCAGTTTAGGGGCCCGGTCTCGCGAGCAGTACTTC
CASSLGARSREQYF
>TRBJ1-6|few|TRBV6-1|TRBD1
TGTGCCAGCAGCGATGGACAGGGTTATAATTCACCCCTCCACTTT
CASSDGQGYNSPLHF
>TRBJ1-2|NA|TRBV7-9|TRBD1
TGTGCCAGCAGCCGCGGGACAGCTTGGGGCTACACCTTC
CASSRGTAWGYTF
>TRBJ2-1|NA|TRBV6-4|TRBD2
TGTGCCAGCAGTTCGACTAGCGGCTCCTACAATGAGCAGTTCTTC
CASSSTSGSYNEQFF
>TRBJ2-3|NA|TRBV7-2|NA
TGTGCCAGCAGCTTAGGCGGGCCTGGGGATACGCAGTATTTT
CASSLGGPGDTQYF
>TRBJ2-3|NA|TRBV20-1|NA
TGCAGTGCCCCCGTAGATACGCAGTATTTT
CSAPVDTQYF
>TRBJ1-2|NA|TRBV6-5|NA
TGTGCCAGCAGTTACTCTACCCTGGACAATAACTATGGCTACACCTTC
CASSYSTLDNNYGYTF
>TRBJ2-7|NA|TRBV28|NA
TGTGCCTCTTGCATAGCCTCGAGGGCCTACGAGCAGTACTTC
CASCIASRAYEQYF
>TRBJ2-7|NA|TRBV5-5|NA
TGTGCCAGCAGCTTGTTTGCAGGGATTGGCTACGAGCAGTACTTC
CASSLFAGIGYEQYF
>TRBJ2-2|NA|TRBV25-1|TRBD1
TGTGCCAGCAGTGGAGACAGGGGGCTCGGAACCGGGGAGCTGTTTTTT
CASSGDRGLGTGELFF
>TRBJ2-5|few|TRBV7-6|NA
TGTGCCAGCAGCCCCAGGAAAGAGACCCAGTACTTC
CASSPRKETQYF
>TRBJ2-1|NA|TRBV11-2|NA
TGTGCCAGCAGCGCCGGGACTGTGTCATTCTTC
CASSAGTVSFF
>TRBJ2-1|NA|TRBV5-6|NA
TGTGCCAGCAGCTTGGGGGGGCCGGGCCCTGGCAATGAGCAGTTCTTC
CASSLGGPGPGNEQFF
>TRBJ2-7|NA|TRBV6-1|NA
TGTGCCAGCAGGAGGACAGAGACCTACGAGCAGTACTTC
CASRRTETYEQYF
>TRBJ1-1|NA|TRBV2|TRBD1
TGTGCCAGCAGGGAACAGGGGGCCGGGGGCACTGAAGCTTTCTTT
CASREQGAGGTEAFF
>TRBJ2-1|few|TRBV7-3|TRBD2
TGTGCCAGCAGCTTAGGGACTAGCGTCTACAATGAGCAGTTCTTC
CASSLGTSVYNEQFF
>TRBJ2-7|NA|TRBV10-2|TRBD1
TGCGCCAGCAGAAGTCAGCCGACAGGGTCCAGGCAGCAGTACTTC
CASRSQPTGSRQQYF
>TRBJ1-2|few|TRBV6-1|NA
TGTGCCAGCAATCTGGAGTTGCCTTATGGCTACACCTTC
CASNLELPYGYTF
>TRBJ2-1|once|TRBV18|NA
TGTGCCAGCTCACCTCCCGCGAGAAGTGAGCAGTTCTTC
CASSPPARSEQFF
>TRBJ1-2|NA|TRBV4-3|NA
TGCGCCAGCTCCCCCGGACAGCACCTTACACGAAACTATGGCTACACCTTC
CASSPGQHLTRNYGYTF
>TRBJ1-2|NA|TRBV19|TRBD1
TGTGCCAGTAGTATAAGGACAGGGGATAACTATGGCTACACCTTC
CASSIRTGDNYGYTF
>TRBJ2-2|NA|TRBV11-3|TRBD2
TGTGCCAGCAGCCACGCCGCGGGGGAGGGCGGGGAGCTGTTTTTT
CASSHAAGEGGELFF
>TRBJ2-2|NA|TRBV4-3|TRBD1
TGCGCCAGCAGCCCATCGGACAGGGGGGCGCGGATCACCGGGGAGCTGTTTTTT
CASSPSDRGARITGELFF
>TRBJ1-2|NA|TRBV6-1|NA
TGTGCCAGCAGTGAAGGGCAGTACTATGGCTACACCTTC
CASSEGQYYGYTF
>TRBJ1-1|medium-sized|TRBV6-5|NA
TGTGCCAGCAGGACTAGACTGGGAGAAGCTTTCTTT
CASRTRLGEAFF
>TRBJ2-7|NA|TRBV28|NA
TGTGCCAGCAGCCTCGACACCTACGAGCAGTACTTC
CASSLDTYEQYF
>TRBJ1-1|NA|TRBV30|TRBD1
TGTGCCTGGAGTGGGGGGCGACAGGGGGCTTCTGAAGCTTTCTTT
CAWSGGRQGASEAFF
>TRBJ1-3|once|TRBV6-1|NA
TGTGCCAGCAGTGAAACCCCACAGGGAGTAGGAAACACCATATATTTT
CASSETPQGVGNTIYF
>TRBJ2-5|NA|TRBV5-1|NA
TGCGCCAGCAGCGTCGGACTAAACCAAGAGACCCAGTACTTC
CASSVGLNQETQYF
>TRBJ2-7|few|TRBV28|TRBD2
TGTGCCAGCACCAGTAGCGGGAGCTCCTACGAGCAGTACTTC
CASTSSGSSYEQYF
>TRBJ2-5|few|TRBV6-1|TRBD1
TGTGCCAGCAGTGAAGGGGGACAGCAAGAGACCCAGTACTTC
CASSEGGQQETQYF
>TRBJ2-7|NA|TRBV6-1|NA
TGTGCCAGCAGGACAGACAACTATTACGAGCAGTACTTC
CASRTDNYYEQYF
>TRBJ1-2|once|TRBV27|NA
TGTGCCAGCAGTTTACGAGGAAACTATGGCTACACCTTC
CASSLRGNYGYTF
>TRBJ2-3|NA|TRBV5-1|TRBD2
TGCGCCAGCAGCGTCGAGCGGGGGGTTGTTAGCACAGATACGCAGTATTTT
CASSVERGVVSTDTQYF
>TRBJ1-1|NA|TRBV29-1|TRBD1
TGCAGCGTCCCGAGGCAGGGGGTATTCACTGAAGCTTTCTTT
CSVPRQGVFTEAFF
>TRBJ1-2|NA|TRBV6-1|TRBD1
TGTGCCAGCAGTCGTCTCGGGGACAGGGACCATGGCTACACCTTC
CASSRLGDRDHGYTF
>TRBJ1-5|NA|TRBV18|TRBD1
TGTGCCAGCTCACCAGGGACAGCTCTCCAGCCCCAGCATTTT
CASSPGTALQPQHF
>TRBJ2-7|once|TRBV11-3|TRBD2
TGTGCCAGCAGCTTAATCAGGGGTAGCGGGGGGCCGCGACGCTCCTACGAGCAGTACTTC
CASSLIRGSGGPRRSYEQYF
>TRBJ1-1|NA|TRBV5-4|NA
TGTGCCAGCAGAATCTCCCGGCAGGTCGACACTGAAGCTTTCTTT
CASRISRQVDTEAFF
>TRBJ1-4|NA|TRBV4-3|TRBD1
TGCGCCAGCAGCCAAGATCTACGGGACAGGGGTCTGCTGTTTTTT
CASSQDLRDRGLLFF